This T cell receptor (beta chain) stems from a study of blood T cells in healthy people across ages. Points from the study as a whole: The study found more naive CD4+ cells and higher diversity in long-lived than aged donors.

Germline trimming cut 4 bases from V and 4 bases from J; bases unmatched to any gene: 5. In germline, CDR1 is MNHEY, CDR2 SVGEGT. The CDR3 has 14 amino acids. A remark on this clonotype: Antigen unknown.

Through a sample-barcoded 5' primer and a J-beta primer mix, a second PCR was run for roughly 7 to 12 cycles. MiXCR was run by TCRdb on the 5' RACE reads, yielding one entry per CDR3 protein. The repertoire holds around 500,000 distinct CDR3 sequences, with 25% to 35% as singletons. The same data also contributed to another study, on T cells of mothers and their children. That paper adds: A second PCR was performed with the M1S primer. This primer added sample barcodes and 2-4 random nucleotides. Overlap in related mother-child pairs always slightly exceeded unrelated pairs, never significantly.

The chain couples TRBV6-2 or TRBV6-3 to TRBJ1-1; 8 bases are shared with TRBD1. This clonotype was obtained from a boy younger than 10 in good health. Sequenced: blood. CDR3 residues: CASSFGQGGTEAFF. CDR3 sequence (DNA): TGTGCCAGCAGTTTCGGACAGGGAGGCACTGAAGCTTTCTTT.